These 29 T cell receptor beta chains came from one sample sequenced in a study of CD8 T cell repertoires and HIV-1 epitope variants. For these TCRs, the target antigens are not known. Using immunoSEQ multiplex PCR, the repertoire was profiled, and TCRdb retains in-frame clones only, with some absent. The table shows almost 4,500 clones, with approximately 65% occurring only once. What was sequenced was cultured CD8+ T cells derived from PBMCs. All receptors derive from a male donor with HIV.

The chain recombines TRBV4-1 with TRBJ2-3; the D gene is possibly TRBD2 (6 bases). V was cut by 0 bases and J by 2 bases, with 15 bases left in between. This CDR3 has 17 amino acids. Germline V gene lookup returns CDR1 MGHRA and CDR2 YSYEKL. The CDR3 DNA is TGCGCCAGCAGCCAAGATCCCTGGGGACTCCCCACAGATACGCAGTATTTT. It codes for CASSQDPWGLPTDTQYF.

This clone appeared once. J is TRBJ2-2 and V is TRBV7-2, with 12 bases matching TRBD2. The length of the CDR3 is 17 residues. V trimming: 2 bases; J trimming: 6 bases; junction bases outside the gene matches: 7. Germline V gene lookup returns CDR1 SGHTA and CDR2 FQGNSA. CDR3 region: CASSLPLAGGRAGELFF. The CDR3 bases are TGTGCCAGCAGCTTACCACTAGCGGGGGGTCGGGCCGGGGAGCTGTTTTTT.

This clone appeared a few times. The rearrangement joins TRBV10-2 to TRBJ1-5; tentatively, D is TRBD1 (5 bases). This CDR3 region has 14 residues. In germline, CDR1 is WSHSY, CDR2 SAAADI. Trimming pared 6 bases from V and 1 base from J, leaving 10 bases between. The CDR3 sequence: CASRGGESNQPQHF. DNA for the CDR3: TGCGCCAGCAGGGGGGGGGAGAGCAATCAGCCCCAGCATTTT.

As DNA, the CDR3 is TGTGCTAGTGGTCGACAGGGGAACACCGGGGAGCTGTTTTTT. Amino acid sequence: CASGRQGNTGELFF. The rearrangement joins TRBV12-5 to TRBJ2-2, with TRBD1 matching 7 bases. V lost 5 bases and J lost 1; bases outside the gene matches: 1. Germline V gene sequence: CDR1 LGHNT, CDR2 FRNRAP. The length of the CDR3 is 14 residues.

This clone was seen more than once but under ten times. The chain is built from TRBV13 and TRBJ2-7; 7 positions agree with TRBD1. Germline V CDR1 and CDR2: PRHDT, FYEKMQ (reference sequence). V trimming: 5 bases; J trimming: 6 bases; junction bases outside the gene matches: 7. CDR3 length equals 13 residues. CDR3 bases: TGTGCCAGCAGCCCGGGGACAGCACCCGAGCAGTACTTC. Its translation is CASSPGTAPEQYF. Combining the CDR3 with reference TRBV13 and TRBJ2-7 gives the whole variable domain AAGVIQSPRHLIKEKRETATLKCYPIPRHDTVYWYQQGPGQDPQFLISFYEKMQSDKGSIPDRFSAQQFSDYHSELNMSSLELGDSALYFCASSPGTAPEQYFGPGTRLTVT.

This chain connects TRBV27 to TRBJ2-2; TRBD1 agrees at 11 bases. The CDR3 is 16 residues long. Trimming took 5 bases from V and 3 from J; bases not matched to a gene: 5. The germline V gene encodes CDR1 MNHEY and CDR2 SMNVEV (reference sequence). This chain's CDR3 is CASSVGTGGYTGELFF. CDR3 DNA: TGTGCCAGCAGTGTCGGGACAGGGGGATACACCGGGGAGCTGTTTTTT.

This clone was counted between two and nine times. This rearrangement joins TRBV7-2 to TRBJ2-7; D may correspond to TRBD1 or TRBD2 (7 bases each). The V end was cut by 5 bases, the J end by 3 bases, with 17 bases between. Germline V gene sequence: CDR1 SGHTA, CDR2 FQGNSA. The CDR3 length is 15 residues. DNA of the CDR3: TGTGCCAGCAGCCAAGGGGCAGGGGGGGTCTACGAGCAGTACTTC. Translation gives CASSQGAGGVYEQYF.

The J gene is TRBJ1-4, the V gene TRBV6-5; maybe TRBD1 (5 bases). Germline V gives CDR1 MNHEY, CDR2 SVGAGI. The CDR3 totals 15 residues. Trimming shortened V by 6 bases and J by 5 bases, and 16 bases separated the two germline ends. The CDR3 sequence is CASSFRDGVNEKLFF. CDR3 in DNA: TGTGCCAGCAGCTTCCGGGACGGCGTCAATGAAAAACTGTTTTTT.

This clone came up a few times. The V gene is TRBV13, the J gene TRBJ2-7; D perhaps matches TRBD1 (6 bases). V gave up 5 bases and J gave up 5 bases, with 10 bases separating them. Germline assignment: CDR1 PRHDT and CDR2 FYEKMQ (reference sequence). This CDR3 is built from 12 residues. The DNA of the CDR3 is TGTGCCAGCAGCCCTACAGGGAACGAGCAGTACTTC. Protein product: CASSPTGNEQYF.

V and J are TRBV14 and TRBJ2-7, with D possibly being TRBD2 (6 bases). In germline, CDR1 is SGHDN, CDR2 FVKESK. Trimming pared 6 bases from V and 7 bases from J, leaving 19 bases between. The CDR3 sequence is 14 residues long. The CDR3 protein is CASSPTSSHREQYF. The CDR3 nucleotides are TGTGCCAGCAGTCCTACTAGCTCCCACCGGGAGCAGTACTTC.

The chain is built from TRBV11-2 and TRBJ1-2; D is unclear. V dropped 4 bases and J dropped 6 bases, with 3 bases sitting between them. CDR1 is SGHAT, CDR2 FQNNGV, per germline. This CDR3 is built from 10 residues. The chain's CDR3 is CASSSDGYTF. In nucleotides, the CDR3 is TGTGCCAGCAGCTCCGATGGCTACACCTTC.

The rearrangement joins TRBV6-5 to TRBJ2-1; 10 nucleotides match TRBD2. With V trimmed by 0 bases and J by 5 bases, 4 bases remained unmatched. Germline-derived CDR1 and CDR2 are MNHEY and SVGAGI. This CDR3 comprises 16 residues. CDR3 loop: CASSYSPSGGHNEQFF. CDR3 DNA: TGTGCCAGCAGTTACTCGCCTAGCGGGGGACACAATGAGCAGTTCTTC.

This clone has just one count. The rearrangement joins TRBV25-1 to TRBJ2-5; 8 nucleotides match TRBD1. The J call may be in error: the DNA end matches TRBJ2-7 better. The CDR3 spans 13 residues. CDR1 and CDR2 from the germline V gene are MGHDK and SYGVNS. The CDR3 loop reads CASTGQVSYEQYF. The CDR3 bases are TGTGCCAGCACGGGACAGGTCTCCTACGAGCAGTACTTC.

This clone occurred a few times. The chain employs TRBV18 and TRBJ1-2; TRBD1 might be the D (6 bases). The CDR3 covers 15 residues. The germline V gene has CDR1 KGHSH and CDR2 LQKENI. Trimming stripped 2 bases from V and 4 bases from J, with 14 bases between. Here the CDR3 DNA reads TGTGCCAGCTCACCAAATTCAGGGGAGGGCTATGGCTACACCTTC. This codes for CASSPNSGEGYGYTF.

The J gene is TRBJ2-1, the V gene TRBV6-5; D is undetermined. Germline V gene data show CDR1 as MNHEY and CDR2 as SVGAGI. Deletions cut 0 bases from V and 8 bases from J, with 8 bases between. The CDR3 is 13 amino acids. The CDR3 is CASSYSEFYEQFF. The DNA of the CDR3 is TGTGCCAGCAGTTACTCGGAGTTCTATGAGCAGTTCTTC.

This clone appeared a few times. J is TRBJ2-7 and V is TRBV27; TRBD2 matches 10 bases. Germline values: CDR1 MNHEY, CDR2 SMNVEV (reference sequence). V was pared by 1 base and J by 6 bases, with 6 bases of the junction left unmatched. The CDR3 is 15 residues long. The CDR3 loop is CASSLLAGGPREQYF. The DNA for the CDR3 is TGTGCCAGCAGTTTATTAGCGGGAGGCCCCCGCGAGCAGTACTTC.

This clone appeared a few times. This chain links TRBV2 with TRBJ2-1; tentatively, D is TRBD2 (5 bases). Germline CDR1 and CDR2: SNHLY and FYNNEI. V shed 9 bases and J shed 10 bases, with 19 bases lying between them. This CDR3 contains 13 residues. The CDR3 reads CASRSLDSPEQFF. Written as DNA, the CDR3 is TGTGCCAGTCGGTCCCTGGACTCACCCGAGCAGTTCTTC. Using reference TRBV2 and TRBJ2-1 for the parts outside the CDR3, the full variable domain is EPEVTQTPSHQVTQMGQEVILRCVPISNHLYFYWYRQILGQKVEFLVSFYNNEISEKSEIFDDQFSVERPDGSNFTLKIRSTKLEDSAMYFCASRSLDSPEQFFGPGTRLTVL.

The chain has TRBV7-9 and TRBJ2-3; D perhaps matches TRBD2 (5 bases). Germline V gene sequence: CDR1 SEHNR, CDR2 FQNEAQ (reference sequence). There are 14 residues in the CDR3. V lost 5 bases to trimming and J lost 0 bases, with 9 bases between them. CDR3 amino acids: CASSTSSSTDTQYF. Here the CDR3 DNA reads TGTGCCAGCAGCACTAGTAGTAGCACAGATACGCAGTATTTT.

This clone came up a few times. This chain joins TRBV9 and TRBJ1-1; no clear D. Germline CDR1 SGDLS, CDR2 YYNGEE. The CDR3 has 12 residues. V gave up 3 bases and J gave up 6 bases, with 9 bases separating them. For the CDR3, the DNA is TGTGCCAGCAGCGGAGGGAGTTCTGAAGCTTTCTTT. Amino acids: CASSGGSSEAFF.

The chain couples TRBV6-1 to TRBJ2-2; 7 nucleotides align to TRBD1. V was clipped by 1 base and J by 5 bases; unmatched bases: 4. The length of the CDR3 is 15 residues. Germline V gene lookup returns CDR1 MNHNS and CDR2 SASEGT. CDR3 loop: CASSEGDSSTGELFF. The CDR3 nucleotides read TGTGCCAGCAGTGAAGGGGACAGTTCTACCGGGGAGCTGTTTTTT.

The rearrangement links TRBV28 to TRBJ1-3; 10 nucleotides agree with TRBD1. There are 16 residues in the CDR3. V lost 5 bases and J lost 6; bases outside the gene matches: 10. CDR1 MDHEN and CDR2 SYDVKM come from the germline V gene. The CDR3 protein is CASSRWTGGRINTIYF. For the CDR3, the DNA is TGTGCCAGCAGTAGATGGACAGGGGGTCGTATAAACACCATATATTTT.

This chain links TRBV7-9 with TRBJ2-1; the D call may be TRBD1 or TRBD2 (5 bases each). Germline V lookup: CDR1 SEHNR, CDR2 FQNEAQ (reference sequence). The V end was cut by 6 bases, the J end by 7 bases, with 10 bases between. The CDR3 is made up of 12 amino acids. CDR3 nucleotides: TGTGCCAGCAGATTTGGGGGTAATGAGCAGTTCTTC. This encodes CASRFGGNEQFF.

In nucleotides, the CDR3 is TGTGCCAGCGGGCAGGGGGCGCATAATGAGCAGTTCTTC. It yields the protein CASGQGAHNEQFF. The chain carries TRBV2 and TRBJ2-1; 8 nucleotides agree with TRBD1. The CDR3 consists of 13 residues. J was trimmed by 7 bases and V by 8 bases; bases with no gene match: 7. Germline assignment: CDR1 SNHLY and CDR2 FYNNEI.

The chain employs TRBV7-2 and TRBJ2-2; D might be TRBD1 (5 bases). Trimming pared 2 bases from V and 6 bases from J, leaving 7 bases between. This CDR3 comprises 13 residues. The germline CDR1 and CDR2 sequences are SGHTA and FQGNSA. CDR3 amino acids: CASSLTGPGELFF. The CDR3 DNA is TGTGCCAGCAGCTTAACAGGTCCCGGGGAGCTGTTTTTT.

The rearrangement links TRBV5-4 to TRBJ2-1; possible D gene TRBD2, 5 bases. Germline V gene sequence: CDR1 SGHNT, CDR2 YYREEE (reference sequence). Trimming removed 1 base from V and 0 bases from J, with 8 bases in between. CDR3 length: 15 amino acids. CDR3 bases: TGTGCCAGCAGCTTGTTTCGGGACTCCTACAATGAGCAGTTCTTC. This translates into CASSLFRDSYNEQFF. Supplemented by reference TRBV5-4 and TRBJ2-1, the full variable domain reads ETGVTQSPTHLIKTRGQQVTLRCSSQSGHNTVSWYQQALGQGPQFIFQYYREEENGRGNFPPRFSGLQFPNYSSELNVNALELDDSALYLCASSLFRDSYNEQFFGPGTRLTVL.

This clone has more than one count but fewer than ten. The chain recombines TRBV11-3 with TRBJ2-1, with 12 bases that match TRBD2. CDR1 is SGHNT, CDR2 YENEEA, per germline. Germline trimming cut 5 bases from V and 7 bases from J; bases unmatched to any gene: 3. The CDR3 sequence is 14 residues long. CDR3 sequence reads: CASSLAGGTNEQFF. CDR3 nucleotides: TGTGCCAGCAGCCTAGCGGGGGGGACGAATGAGCAGTTCTTC.

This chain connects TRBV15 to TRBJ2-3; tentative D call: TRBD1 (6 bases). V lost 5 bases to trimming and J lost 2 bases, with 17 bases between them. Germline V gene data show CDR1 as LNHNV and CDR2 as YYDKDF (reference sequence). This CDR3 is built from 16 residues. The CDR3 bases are TGTGCCACCAGCCATACCAGGGGACCGAACACAGATACGCAGTATTTT. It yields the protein CATSHTRGPNTDTQYF. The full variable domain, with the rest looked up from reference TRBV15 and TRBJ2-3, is DAMVIQNPRYQVTQFGKPVTLSCSQTLNHNVMYWYQQKSSQAPKLLFHYYDKDFNNEADTPDNFQSRRPNTSFCFLDIRSPGLGDTAMYLCATSHTRGPNTDTQYFGPGTRLTVL.

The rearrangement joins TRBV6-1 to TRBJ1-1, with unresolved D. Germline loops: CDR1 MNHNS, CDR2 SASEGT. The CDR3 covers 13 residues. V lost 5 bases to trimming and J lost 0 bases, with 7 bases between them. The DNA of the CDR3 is TGTGCCAGCAGTTGGGAGATGAACACTGAAGCTTTCTTT. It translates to CASSWEMNTEAFF.

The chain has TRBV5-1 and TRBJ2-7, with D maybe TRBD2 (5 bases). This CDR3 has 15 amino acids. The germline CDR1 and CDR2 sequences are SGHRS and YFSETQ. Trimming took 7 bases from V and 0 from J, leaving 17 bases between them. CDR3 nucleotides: TGCGCCAGCCAAGAGGGAGCTGCGAGCTCCTACGAGCAGTACTTC. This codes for CASQEGAASSYEQYF.